This TCR beta chain is from a study of T-cell memory formation after mild COVID-19. Study-level points and caveats: Prior to infection, memory already included some responding clones, suggesting cross-reactive memory joined. Whether second-wave clones peaking at day 37 were SARS-CoV-2 specific went unconfirmed. Contracting clones, day 15 to 85, had balanced CD4/CD8, and later expanders favored CD4+.

TCR alpha and TCR beta cDNA libraries with sample barcodes and UMIs came from 5'RACE using constant-segment primers. Via MiXCR, TCRdb re-called the 5' RACE reads, giving one row per CDR3 protein. This sample has under 110,000 distinct CDR3 sequences, with around an eighth found just once. Regarding this clonotype: Its antigen is not known.

Sequencing input: PBMCs or a T cell subset sorted from them (not recorded which). This receptor was identified in an adult woman who had mild COVID-19 (a few samples of this study predate the infection). Cell type and time point are not known.

The CDR3: CATSDLRYEQFF. For the CDR3, the DNA is TGTGCCACCAGTGATCTTAGGTATGAGCAGTTCTTC. The chain links TRBV24-1 to TRBJ2-1, with D unresolved. This CDR3 comprises 12 residues. Germline lookup yields CDR1 KGHDR and CDR2 SFDVKD. V was pared by 3 bases and J by 8 bases, with 7 bases between.